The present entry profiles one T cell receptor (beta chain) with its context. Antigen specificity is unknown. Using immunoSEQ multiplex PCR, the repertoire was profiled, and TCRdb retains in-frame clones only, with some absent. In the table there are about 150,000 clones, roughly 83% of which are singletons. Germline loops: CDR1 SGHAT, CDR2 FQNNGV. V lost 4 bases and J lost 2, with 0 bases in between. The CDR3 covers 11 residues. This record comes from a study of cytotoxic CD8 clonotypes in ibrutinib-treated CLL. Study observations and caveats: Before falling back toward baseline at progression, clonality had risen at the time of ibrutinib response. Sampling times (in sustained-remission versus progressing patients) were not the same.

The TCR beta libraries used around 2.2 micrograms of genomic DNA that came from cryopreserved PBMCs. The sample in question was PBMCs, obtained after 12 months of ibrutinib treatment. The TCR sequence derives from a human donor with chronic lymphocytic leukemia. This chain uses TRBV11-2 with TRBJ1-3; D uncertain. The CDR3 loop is CASSSGNTIYF. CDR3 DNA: TGTGCCAGCAGCTCTGGAAACACCATATATTTT.